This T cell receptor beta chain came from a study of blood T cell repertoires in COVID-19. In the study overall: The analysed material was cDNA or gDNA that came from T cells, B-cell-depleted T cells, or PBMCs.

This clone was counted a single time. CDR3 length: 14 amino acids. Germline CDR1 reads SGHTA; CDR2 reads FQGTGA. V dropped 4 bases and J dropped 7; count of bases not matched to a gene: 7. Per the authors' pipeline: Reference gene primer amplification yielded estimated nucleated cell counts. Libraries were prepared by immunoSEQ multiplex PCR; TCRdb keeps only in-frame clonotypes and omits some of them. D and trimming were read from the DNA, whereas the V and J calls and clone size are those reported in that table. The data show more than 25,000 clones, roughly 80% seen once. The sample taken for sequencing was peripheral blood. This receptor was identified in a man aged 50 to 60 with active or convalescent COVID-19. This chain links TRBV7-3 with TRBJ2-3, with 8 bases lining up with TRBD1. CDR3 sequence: CASSSLDRGHTQYF. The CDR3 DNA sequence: TGTGCCAGCAGCTCGCTAGACAGGGGACATACGCAGTATTTT.